This T cell receptor beta chain is drawn from a study of control samples from healthy donors and cancer patients. Produced via immunoSEQ multiplex PCR; TCRdb's table is partial and in-frame only. The repertoire holds approximately 37,000 clones, around 80% seen once, with 20% to 25% in the top ten. CDR1 MNHNY and CDR2 SVGAGI come from the germline V gene (reference sequence). The CDR3 runs to 12 residues. Between the trimmed V and J ends, which lost 6 bases and 0 bases, there was a span of 5 bases. The receptor's source is a woman aged 55-69 years with lung cancer. The V call is TRBV6-6, the J call TRBJ1-1; D gene ambiguous. Sequencing was carried out using PBMCs. The CDR3 loop is CASRLMNTEAFF. CDR3 sequence (DNA): TGTGCCAGCAGATTAATGAACACTGAAGCTTTCTTT.